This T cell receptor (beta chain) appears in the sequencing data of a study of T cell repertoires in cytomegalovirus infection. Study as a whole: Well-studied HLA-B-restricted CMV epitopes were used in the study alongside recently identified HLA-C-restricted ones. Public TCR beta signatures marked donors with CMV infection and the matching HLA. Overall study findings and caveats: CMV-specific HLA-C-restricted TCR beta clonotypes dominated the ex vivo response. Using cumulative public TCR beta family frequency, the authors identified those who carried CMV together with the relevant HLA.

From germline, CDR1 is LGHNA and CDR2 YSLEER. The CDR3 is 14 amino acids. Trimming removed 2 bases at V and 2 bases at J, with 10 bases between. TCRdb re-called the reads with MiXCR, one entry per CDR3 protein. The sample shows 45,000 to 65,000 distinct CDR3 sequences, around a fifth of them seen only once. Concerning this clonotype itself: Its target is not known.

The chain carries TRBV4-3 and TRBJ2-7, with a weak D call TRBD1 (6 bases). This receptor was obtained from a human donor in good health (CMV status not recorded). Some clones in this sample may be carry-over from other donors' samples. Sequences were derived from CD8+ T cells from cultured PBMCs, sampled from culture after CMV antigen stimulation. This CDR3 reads CASSQSTGTYEQYF. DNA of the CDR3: TGCGCCAGCAGCCAATCCACAGGGACCTACGAGCAGTACTTC.